This is a list of T cell receptor beta chains from one sample in a study of shared clonotypes between healthy human individuals. Assay used: immunoSEQ multiplex PCR; TCRdb lists only in-frame clones, some missing. Among 2.3 million or so clones listed, 85% to 95% were seen once. The sample consisted of naive CD4+ T cells from PBMCs. Receptors were obtained from a man aged 18 to 29 in good health. Some clones in this sample may be carry-over from other donors' samples. CDR3s include the opening cysteine and the closing phenylalanine or tryptophan. A D gene is named only where the DNA matches it firmly. The size field is filled for only some rows; it gives once, few, many or a size class.

d_call	v_call	j_call	clone_size	cdr3_aa	cdr3_nt
-	TRBV10-1	TRBJ1-5	once	CASSSTDQPQHF	TGCGCCAGCAGTTCGACAGATCAGCCCCAGCATTTT
-	TRBV25-1	TRBJ2-5	-	CASSDTQGRETQYF	TGTGCCAGCAGCGATACCCAGGGGCGAGAGACCCAGTACTTC
TRBD1	TRBV5-1	TRBJ2-7	-	CASSLLGQGAYEQYF	TGCGCCAGCAGCTTGCTAGGACAGGGGGCCTACGAGCAGTACTTC
-	TRBV20-1	TRBJ2-3	-	CSAPRTYTQYF	TGCAGTGCCCCCCGGACGTATACGCAGTATTTT
-	TRBV12-5	TRBJ2-1	-	CASELGSFGFNEQFF	TGTGCTAGTGAACTGGGTTCTTTCGGATTCAATGAGCAGTTCTTC
TRBD1	TRBV7-6	TRBJ1-3	once	CASSSKCGETGEGNTIYF	TGTGCCAGCAGCTCCAAATGTGGAGAGACAGGGGAGGGAAACACCATATATTTT
-	TRBV5-4	TRBJ2-1	-	CASSLDVSSYNEQFF	TGTGCCAGCAGCTTGGACGTGAGCTCCTACAATGAGCAGTTCTTC
-	TRBV7-9	TRBJ2-1	once	CASSRPGPTYNEQFF	TGTGCCAGCAGTAGACCGGGACCAACTTACAATGAGCAGTTCTTC
TRBD2	TRBV18	TRBJ2-3	-	CASSPPLAGDTDTQYF	TGTGCCAGCTCACCACCCCTAGCGGGGGACACAGATACGCAGTATTTT
TRBD1	TRBV29-1	TRBJ2-1	-	CSVERIGGGTVNEQFF	TGCAGCGTTGAAAGGATAGGGGGCGGTACGGTCAATGAGCAGTTCTTC
TRBD1	TRBV6-5	TRBJ2-7	-	CASSYRAGQGTYEQYF	TGTGCCAGCAGTTATCGCGCGGGACAGGGGACCTACGAGCAGTACTTC
-	TRBV5-1	TRBJ2-7	-	CASSPASRGYEQYF	TGCGCCAGCAGCCCCGCATCCAGGGGCTACGAGCAGTACTTC
TRBD1	TRBV5-1	TRBJ1-1	-	CASSLGTGVSTEAFF	TGCGCCAGCAGCCTAGGGACAGGGGTTTCCACTGAAGCTTTCTTT
-	TRBV2	TRBJ1-2	-	CASSRAPQYGYTF	TGTGCCAGCAGTAGGGCCCCGCAATATGGCTACACCTTC
TRBD1	TRBV7-9	TRBJ2-1	-	CASSPRDSNEQFF	TGTGCCAGCAGCCCCCGGGACAGCAATGAGCAGTTCTTC
-	TRBV7-9	TRBJ1-1	-	CASSSASWAAIEAFF	TGTGCCAGCAGCTCCGCCTCCTGGGCAGCTATTGAAGCTTTCTTT
-	TRBV4-1	TRBJ2-5	-	CASSQAGYYQETQYF	TGCGCCAGCAGCCAAGCAGGCTACTACCAAGAGACCCAGTACTTC
TRBD1	TRBV5-1	TRBJ1-4	-	CASSPDRALNEKLFF	TGCGCCAGCAGTCCAGACAGGGCCCTAAATGAAAAACTGTTTTTT
-	TRBV29-1	TRBJ2-3	-	CSVDTGTDTQYF	TGCAGCGTTGACACGGGGACAGATACGCAGTATTTT
TRBD2	TRBV10-2	TRBJ2-7	once	CASVDMGRGLSYEQYF	TGCGCCAGCGTGGATATGGGGAGGGGACTCTCCTACGAGCAGTACTTC
-	TRBV7-9	TRBJ2-6	-	CASSPPRAGANVLTF	TGTGCCAGCAGCCCGCCCAGGGCCGGGGCCAACGTCCTGACTTTC
-	TRBV5-1	TRBJ1-1	-	CASNGEGRDTEAFF	TGCGCCAGCAATGGGGAAGGGAGGGACACTGAAGCTTTCTTT
-	TRBV18	TRBJ2-7	-	CASSPRQATDSYEQYF	TGTGCCAGCTCACCCCGACAGGCAACGGACTCCTACGAGCAGTACTTC
-	TRBV28	TRBJ1-1	once	CASSFSQAFLMNTEAFF	TGTGCCAGCAGTTTCAGCCAGGCGTTCTTAATGAACACTGAAGCTTTCTTT
-	TRBV6-5	TRBJ2-7	once	CASKGGGYEQYF	TGTGCCAGTAAAGGCGGCGGCTACGAGCAGTACTTC
-	TRBV9	TRBJ1-1	-	CASSTRQTSTEAFF	TGTGCCAGCAGCACCCGACAGACATCAACTGAAGCTTTCTTT
-	TRBV4-2	TRBJ2-1	-	CASSQGSGSSYNEQFF	TGTGCCAGCAGCCAAGGTTCGGGGTCCTCCTACAATGAGCAGTTCTTC
-	TRBV27	TRBJ2-3	-	CASSDRTPLTDTQYF	TGTGCCAGCAGTGACCGGACTCCCCTGACAGATACGCAGTATTTT
TRBD2	TRBV4-1	TRBJ2-7	-	CASSQEGFLAVAYEQYF	TGCGCCAGCAGCCAAGAGGGGTTCCTAGCGGTGGCCTACGAGCAGTACTTC
-	TRBV4-3	TRBJ2-3	once	CASSQGTRRDTQYF	TGCGCCAGCAGCCAAGGCACTCGACGGGATACGCAGTATTTT
-	TRBV6-6	TRBJ1-1	-	CASSSPARNTEAFF	TGTGCCAGCAGTTCCCCGGCCCGGAACACTGAAGCTTTCTTT
-	TRBV10-3	TRBJ2-2	-	CAISEFGLDSGGELFF	TGTGCCATCAGTGAGTTTGGTTTGGACTCCGGCGGGGAGCTGTTTTTT
TRBD1	TRBV18	TRBJ2-7	-	CASSARDSYEQYF	TGTGCCAGCTCAGCCCGGGACAGCTACGAGCAGTACTTC
-	TRBV5-4	TRBJ1-1	-	CASTRGGTVNTEAFF	TGTGCCAGCACCCGGGGGGGGACGGTGAACACTGAAGCTTTCTTT
-	TRBV19	TRBJ1-2	-	CASSIGAGYGYTF	TGTGCCAGTAGTATTGGGGCAGGGTATGGCTACACCTTC
TRBD2	TRBV28	TRBJ2-7	-	CASSEASGSYEQYF	TGTGCCAGCAGTGAGGCTAGCGGGAGCTACGAGCAGTACTTC
TRBD2	TRBV19	TRBJ2-1	-	CASSIQAGFYNEQFF	TGTGCCAGTAGTATACAAGCGGGATTTTACAATGAGCAGTTCTTC
TRBD2	TRBV25-1	TRBJ2-3	-	CASSVRTRLAGEPDTQYF	TGTGCCAGCAGTGTAAGAACCCGACTAGCGGGAGAGCCAGATACGCAGTATTTT
TRBD2	TRBV2	TRBJ2-7	-	CASSDLAGVLYF	TGTGCCAGCAGTGACCTGGCGGGAGTACTGTACTTC
-	TRBV28	TRBJ1-1	-	CASSLYFLVAFF	TGTGCCAGCAGTTTGTATTTCTTGGTGGCTTTCTTT
-	TRBV10-1	TRBJ2-7	-	CASSEGASYEQYF	TGCGCCAGCAGTGAGGGCGCCTCCTACGAGCAGTACTTC
-	TRBV29-1	TRBJ1-4	-	CSVVEGSTNEKLFF	TGCAGCGTTGTAGAGGGGTCAACTAATGAAAAACTGTTTTTT
-	TRBV7-2	TRBJ2-7	-	CASSPATDPRQYF	TGTGCCAGCAGCCCTGCTACGGACCCCAGGCAGTACTTC
-	TRBV15	TRBJ1-1	-	CATSPQPNTEAFF	TGTGCCACTTCCCCGCAGCCGAACACTGAAGCTTTCTTT
-	TRBV28	TRBJ2-2	-	CASSPGARGTGELFF	TGTGCCAGCAGCCCGGGGGCGCGTGGCACCGGGGAGCTGTTTTTT
-	TRBV7-9	TRBJ1-1	few	CASSLEGQAEAFF	TGTGCCAGCAGCTTAGAGGGACAAGCTGAAGCTTTCTTT
-	TRBV4-2	TRBJ2-7	once	CASSQVRGDDEQYF	TGTGCCAGCAGCCAAGTCCGAGGGGATGACGAGCAGTACTTC
TRBD2	TRBV4-2	TRBJ2-2	once	CASSQDKRLLTASGRAENTGELFF	TGTGCCAGCAGCCAAGATAAAAGGCTGTTGACGGCTAGCGGGAGGGCCGAGAACACCGGGGAGCTGTTTTTT
TRBD1	TRBV2	TRBJ1-1	-	CASGRRQGNTEAFF	TGTGCCAGCGGACGAAGACAGGGCAACACTGAAGCTTTCTTT
-	TRBV21-1	TRBJ1-1	-	CASQWAQNTEAFF	TGTGCCAGCCAATGGGCCCAGAACACTGAAGCTTTCTTT
TRBD2	TRBV7-9	TRBJ2-7	-	CASTSQLAGGLSFRYEQYF	TGTGCCAGCACCTCCCAGTTAGCGGGAGGGCTGTCCTTCCGTTACGAGCAGTACTTC
-	TRBV7-2	TRBJ1-6	-	CASSLIPPRLHF	TGTGCCAGCAGCTTAATCCCGCCTCGCCTCCACTTT
-	TRBV7-2	TRBJ1-4	once	CASSLMGRTNEKLFF	TGTGCCAGCAGCTTAATGGGACGTACGAATGAAAAACTGTTTTTT
-	TRBV7-3	TRBJ2-3	-	CASSLIGQGGTDTQYF	TGTGCCAGCAGCTTAATTGGGCAGGGGGGTACAGATACGCAGTATTTT